This T cell receptor (beta chain) was identified during a study of T cells in Graves' hyperthyroidism and ophthalmopathy. Study-wide points: Ophthalmopathy, which appeared later, was predicted by the model a median about 6.8 months before onset. The blood repertoire included most of the expanded thyroid clonotypes above 0.001.

V lost 3 bases to trimming and J lost 5 bases; unmatched junction nucleotides: 5. The CDR3 is 14 residues long. Germline CDR1 KGHDR, CDR2 SFDVKD. This clonotype has a count of ten or more. Its antigen remains unidentified. The CDR3 regions of TCR beta were amplified from RNA transcripts. The TCR CDR3 was amplified in a first-round RT-PCR using the HTBI primer set. One entry per CDR3 protein results from TCRdb running MiXCR on the multiplex PCR reads. Among 560,000 or so distinct CDR3 sequences, around 42% were seen once, and the ten largest hold approximately 8.2%. Graves' hyperthyroidism was deemed stable given no ophthalmopathy progression within 18 months. It was uncontrolled infection, other autoimmune disease, pregnancy or lactation that excluded patients.

The sequence came from a woman aged 18 to 35 with Graves' hyperthyroidism. Sequencing was done on a sample of peripheral blood or thyroid tissue (not recorded which). V is TRBV24-1 and J is TRBJ2-7, with TRBD1 identical over 8 bases. This chain's CDR3 is CATSDETGVHEQYF. Written as DNA, the CDR3 is TGTGCCACCAGTGATGAGACAGGGGTACACGAGCAGTACTTC.